This T cell receptor beta chain was observed in a study of control samples from healthy donors and cancer patients. The method was immunoSEQ multiplex PCR; TCRdb's version includes in-frame clones alone and lacks a portion of them. The sample includes tens of thousands of clones, approximately 94% of them seen just once. The TCR comes from a woman between 25 and 40 years old in good health. The specimen sequenced was blood.

The CDR3 bases are TGTGCCAGCAGTCCGGTAGAGACAGGGTCTAACTATGGCTACACCTTC. Its protein is CASSPVETGSNYGYTF. The chain has TRBV28 and TRBJ1-2; 7 bases line up with TRBD1. Per germline, CDR1 MDHEN and CDR2 SYDVKM. The junction had 9 bases not matched to a gene; V was cut back by 5 bases and J by 0 bases. The CDR3 totals 16 residues.